The 17 T cell receptor beta chains presented below share a single source sample, sequenced in a study of T cells after yellow fever vaccination. TCRdb redid the calling of the 5' RACE reads with MiXCR, one entry per CDR3 protein. Found here are 250,000 or so distinct CDR3 sequences, 6.5% to 7.5% of them singletons; the top ten hold approximately 0.99%. The specimen was CD4+ T cells sorted from PBMCs, collected on the day of the yellow fever booster vaccination. The receptors stem from a man aged 25 to 40 who received the YFV17D yellow fever vaccine.

This clonotype was recorded at least ten times. The chain employs TRBV24-1 and TRBJ2-7; TRBD2 matches 10 bases. CDR3 length: 14 amino acids. The V segment lost 5 bases and the J segment 7 bases; nucleotides outside the gene matches: 7. Germline V CDR1 and CDR2: KGHDR, SFDVKD. CDR3 in amino acids: CATSASGRAGEQYF. CDR3 bases: TGTGCCACCAGTGCCAGCGGGAGGGCCGGAGAGCAGTACTTC.

This clonotype was detected ten times or more. For the CDR3, the DNA is TGCGCCAGCAGCTTCCAGCGGTTGGGTGAGCAGTTCTTC. Its translation: CASSFQRLGEQFF. V and J are TRBV5-1 and TRBJ2-1, with D possibly matching TRBD2 (5 bases). This CDR3 comprises 13 residues. Germline CDR1 and CDR2: SGHRS and YFSETQ. Trimming shortened V by 2 bases and J by 9 bases, and 12 bases separated the two germline ends.

The DNA of the CDR3 is TGTGCCAGCAGCCAATACTCCTCCTACGAGCAGTACTTC. Translated: CASSQYSSYEQYF. The V gene is TRBV3-1, the J gene TRBJ2-7; D is uncertain. Per germline, CDR1 LGHDT and CDR2 YNNKEL (reference sequence). This CDR3 is 13 amino acids long. V was shortened by 2 bases and J by 0 bases, with 5 bases between the two germline ends.

The chain joins TRBV5-1 to TRBJ2-7; no clear D. Germline V gene sequence: CDR1 SGHRS, CDR2 YFSETQ. CDR3 length: 14 residues. Trimming shortened V by 0 bases and J by 3 bases, and 10 bases separated the two germline ends. The chain's CDR3 is CASSLGDSYYEQYF. The CDR3 DNA reads TGCGCCAGCAGCTTGGGAGACTCCTACTACGAGCAGTACTTC.

This clonotype was found many times. The chain has TRBV28 and TRBJ1-2, with 7 bases matching TRBD1. Trimming took 4 bases from V and 4 from J; bases not matched to a gene: 3. This CDR3 region has 13 residues. From germline, CDR1 is MDHEN and CDR2 SYDVKM. Written as DNA, the CDR3 is TGTGCCAGCAGTTATCAGGGGGGCTATGGCTACACCTTC. The encoded protein is CASSYQGGYGYTF.

With regard to this clonotype: The junction departs from germline at one end; a sequencing error may be responsible. V usage is TRBV20-1 and J usage is TRBJ2-3; TRBD2 aligns across 10 bases. CDR1 and CDR2 (germline): DFQATT, SNEGSKA (reference sequence). The CDR3 is 16 amino acids. The CDR3 coding sequence is TGCTGTGCTCATACAAGCGGGAGGGCCTTTTTAGATACGCAGTATTTT. Translating gives CCAHTSGRAFLDTQYF.

This clonotype was picked up a small number of times. The rearrangement joins TRBV30 to TRBJ2-5, with TRBD2 as a possible D gene (5 bases). Looked up from germline, CDR1 is GTSNPN and CDR2 is SVGIG (reference sequence). The CDR3 sequence is 14 residues long. V was trimmed by 2 bases and J by 5 bases, leaving 15 bases between them. CDR3 amino acids: CAWSQNFRGETQYF. The DNA for the CDR3 is TGTGCCTGGAGTCAAAACTTTCGCGGGGAGACCCAGTACTTC.

The chain employs TRBV11-2 and TRBJ2-7; D might be TRBD2 (6 bases). CDR1 and CDR2 (germline): SGHAT, FQNNGV. The CDR3 sequence is 14 residues long. Trimming removed 5 bases at V and 2 bases at J, with 13 bases between. Written as DNA, the CDR3 is TGTGCCAGCAGCCGGGAGCGACTAGCCTACGAGCAGTACTTC. This gives the protein CASSRERLAYEQYF. The full variable domain, in which reference TRBV11-2 and TRBJ2-7 provide the parts outside the CDR3, is EAGVAQSPRYKIIEKRQSVAFWCNPISGHATLYWYQQILGQGPKLLIQFQNNGVVDDSQLPKDRFSAERLKGVDSTLKIQPAKLEDSAVYLCASSRERLAYEQYFGPGTRLTVT.

This clonotype was recorded at least ten times. The J gene is TRBJ2-7, the V gene TRBV20-1; D is unresolved. The CDR3 runs 12 residues. The germline gives CDR1 DFQATT, CDR2 SNEGSKA (reference sequence). V dropped 2 bases and J dropped 0 bases, with 5 bases sitting between them. The CDR3, as DNA: TGCAGTGCTAGATTACGCTCCTACGAGCAGTACTTC. Residues: CSARLRSYEQYF.

For this clonotype: A read error may explain this, as a much larger clone is one base away. The J gene is TRBJ2-3, the V gene TRBV2; the D is unclear. The length of the CDR3 is 16 residues. Germline V gene sequence: CDR1 SNHLY, CDR2 FYNNEI. CDR3 nucleotide sequence: TGTGCCAGCGGTGAAGCCCGGACCCTACTCCATGTTACGCAGTATTTT. Translated, it gives CASGEARTLLHVTQYF.

The V and J genes are TRBV7-2 and TRBJ2-1; D is uncertain. V gave up 1 base and J gave up 9 bases, with 10 bases separating them. Germline V gives CDR1 SGHTA, CDR2 FQGNSA. This CDR3 is built from 13 residues. CDR3 loop: CASSLGRVAEQFF. CDR3 in DNA: TGTGCCAGCAGCTTAGGCCGGGTAGCTGAGCAGTTCTTC.

This clonotype has only a few counts. CDR3 sequence reads: CSARDPTGAGETQYF. The DNA for the CDR3 is TGCAGTGCTAGAGATCCCACGGGTGCTGGAGAGACCCAGTACTTC. V gene TRBV20-1 combines with J gene TRBJ2-5, with D hard to call. Germline V gene sequence: CDR1 DFQATT, CDR2 SNEGSKA (reference sequence). This CDR3 is 15 amino acids long. Trimming pared 0 bases from V and 4 bases from J, leaving 15 bases between.

This clonotype appeared a few times. The chain is built from TRBV15 and TRBJ2-7; TRBD1 is a possible D gene (5 bases). Per germline, CDR1 LNHNV and CDR2 YYDKDF (reference sequence). Trimming shortened V by 3 bases and J by 1 base, and 10 bases separated the two germline ends. The CDR3 consists of 14 residues. CDR3 loop: CATSRYRGSYEQYF. In DNA, the CDR3 is TGTGCCACCAGCAGGTATAGGGGTTCCTACGAGCAGTACTTC.

Many counts were recorded for this clonotype. The chain recombines TRBV5-1 with TRBJ2-5; possibly TRBD1 for D (5 bases). The germline V gene encodes CDR1 SGHRS and CDR2 YFSETQ. The CDR3 is 13 residues long. The ends were cut back, 0 bases at V and 4 bases at J, with 7 bases in the middle. The CDR3: CASSLEGLETQYF. CDR3 bases: TGCGCCAGCAGCTTGGAGGGGCTAGAGACCCAGTACTTC.

The chain links TRBV7-2 to TRBJ2-7; D assignment may be TRBD1 or TRBD2 (5 bases each). The CDR3 is made up of 15 amino acids. V lost 7 bases and J 1 base, leaving 17 bases between the germline ends. Germline lookup yields CDR1 SGHTA and CDR2 FQGNSA. The CDR3 loop reads CASNPTPGRSYEQYF. DNA for the CDR3: TGTGCCAGCAACCCCACTCCGGGGCGGTCCTACGAGCAGTACTTC.

This clonotype was seen ten or more times. The chain couples TRBV7-2 to TRBJ2-3, with 8 bases identical to TRBD2. CDR1 is SGHTA and CDR2 is FQGNSA in the germline V gene. The CDR3 extends over 17 amino acids. The V segment lost 5 bases and the J segment 5 bases; nucleotides outside the gene matches: 15. Here the CDR3 reads CASSPTASGRGKDTQYF. The CDR3 region has the DNA TGTGCCAGCAGCCCCACGGCGAGCGGGAGAGGAAAAGATACGCAGTATTTT.

The chain links TRBV5-1 to TRBJ2-6; D is uncertain. Germline V gene lookup returns CDR1 SGHRS and CDR2 YFSETQ. The CDR3 loop spans 15 amino acids. V gave up 4 bases and J gave up 0 bases, with 8 bases separating them. The CDR3 is CASSLQPSGANVLTF. The CDR3 nucleotides read TGCGCCAGCAGCCTACAGCCCTCTGGGGCCAACGTCCTGACTTTC. Complete variable domain (other parts from reference TRBV5-1 and TRBJ2-6): KAGVTQTPRYLIKTRGQQVTLSCSPISGHRSVSWYQQTPGQGLQFLFEYFSETQRNKGNFPGRFSGRQFSNSRSEMNVSTLELGDSALYLCASSLQPSGANVLTFGAGSRLTVL.